What follows describes a single T cell receptor (beta chain). Per the original methods: Nucleated cell counts were estimated from reference gene primer amplification. Data came from immunoSEQ multiplex PCR; TCRdb stores just in-frame clones and leaves some out. From that table come the V and J calls and clone size; the DNA was used to work out D and trimming. The sample shows roughly 100,000 clones, around 81% of them seen only once. This record comes from a study of blood T cell repertoires in COVID-19. Looking at the study overall: Samples of COVID-19 (acute and convalescent) were obtained from the United States, Italy and Spain.

This TCR derives from a woman in her 70s with acute or convalescent COVID-19. Sequencing was done on a sample of peripheral blood.

The CDR3 sequence is CATVPGGRDNGYTF. The CDR3 coding sequence is TGTGCCACCGTCCCGGGAGGGAGGGACAATGGCTACACCTTC. The genes are TRBV6-5 and TRBJ1-2; possible D gene TRBD1, 6 bases. Germline V gives CDR1 MNHEY, CDR2 SVGAGI. V was pared by 10 bases and J by 6 bases, with 21 bases between. The CDR3 is made up of 14 amino acids.